These 27 T cell receptor beta chains originate from one sample sequenced in a study of technical replicates of blood from a few donors. The repertoire was sequenced with immunoSEQ multiplex PCR; TCRdb's copy has only in-frame clones and lacks some. The sample holds tens of thousands of clones, approximately 94% seen once. Sequencing used T cells isolated from PBMCs. These receptors were collected from a human donor in good health.

The chain is built from TRBV27 and TRBJ1-5, with D possibly TRBD1 on 5 matching bases. This CDR3 is built from 13 residues. The germline V gene has CDR1 MNHEY and CDR2 SMNVEV (reference sequence). Trimming pared 3 bases from V and 4 bases from J, leaving 7 bases between. The CDR3 is CASSLTANQPQHF. CDR3 in DNA: TGTGCCAGCAGTTTGACAGCTAATCAGCCCCAGCATTTT.

The genes are TRBV6-1 and TRBJ2-1, with 14 bases matching TRBD2. With 4 bases clipped from V and 9 bases from J, the junction kept 8 bases outside the gene matches. CDR3 length: 16 amino acids. The germline V gene has CDR1 MNHNS and CDR2 SASEGT. CDR3 residues: CASSVYRLAGGGEQFF. In DNA, the CDR3 is TGTGCCAGCAGTGTTTACAGACTAGCGGGAGGGGGTGAGCAGTTCTTC.

The chain uses TRBV6-1 and TRBJ2-2; 11 positions agree with TRBD1. This CDR3 contains 14 residues. Germline CDR1 is MNHNS and CDR2 is SASEGT. The V and J ends lost 7 bases and 5 bases, in that order; junction bases with no gene match: 3. The DNA of the CDR3 is TGTGCCAGCACCGGGACAGGGGGGACCGGGGAGCTGTTTTTT. Its translation is CASTGTGGTGELFF.

This clone showed up just once. CDR3 sequence reads: CASSDSVGSREQYF. The CDR3 region has the DNA TGTGCCAGCAGTGACAGTGTCGGGTCGCGCGAGCAGTACTTC. The genes are TRBV6-4 and TRBJ2-7; no clear D gene. The germline CDR1 and CDR2 sequences are MRHNA and SNTAGT. This CDR3 comprises 14 residues. V lost 2 bases, J lost 6 bases, and 14 bases lay in between.

The chain is built from TRBV15 and TRBJ1-5; 7 bases agree with TRBD1. Germline lookup yields CDR1 LNHNV and CDR2 YYDKDF (reference sequence). The CDR3 runs 14 residues. The junction had 10 bases not matched to a gene; V was cut back by 7 bases and J by 7 bases. Written as DNA, the CDR3 is TGTGCCACCAAACAGGGGCAAGGAAGACAGCCCCAGCATTTT. Amino acid sequence: CATKQGQGRQPQHF.

V is TRBV28 and J is TRBJ2-1, with 8 bases lining up with TRBD1. Trimming at V came to 6 bases and at J to 4 bases, leaving 14 bases not matched to a gene. In germline, CDR1 is MDHEN, CDR2 SYDVKM. This CDR3 comprises 17 residues. CDR3 protein: CASRIPGQAIRYNEQFF. CDR3 bases: TGTGCCAGCAGGATACCGGGACAGGCTATACGATACAATGAGCAGTTCTTC.

This rearrangement joins TRBV11-2 to TRBJ2-6, with D possibly matching TRBD1 (5 bases). CDR3 size: 17 residues. Looked up from germline, CDR1 is SGHAT and CDR2 is FQNNGV. Trimming stripped 1 base from V and 4 bases from J, with 14 bases between. This CDR3 reads CASSLGPVGAGANVLTF. DNA for the CDR3: TGTGCCAGCAGCTTAGGTCCGGTAGGGGCCGGGGCCAACGTCCTGACTTTC.

This clone was seen just once. The V gene is TRBV9, the J gene TRBJ2-5; D may be TRBD2 (6 bases). Trimming removed 4 bases at V and 5 bases at J, with 18 bases between. Germline CDR1 reads SGDLS; CDR2 reads YYNGEE. The CDR3 length is 15 residues. The CDR3 DNA follows: TGTGCCAGCAGCCCCCGACTGGGACTTGCCGAGACCCAGTACTTC. This translates into CASSPRLGLAETQYF. Full variable domain (missing parts from reference TRBV9 and TRBJ2-5): DSGVTQTPKHLITATGQRVTLRCSPRSGDLSVYWYQQSLDQGLQFLIQYYNGEERAKGNILERFSAQQFPDLHSELNLSSLELGDSALYFCASSPRLGLAETQYFGPGTRLLVL.

V gene TRBV7-8 combines with J gene TRBJ2-7; 9 nucleotides line up with TRBD2. The CDR3 extends over 16 amino acids. CDR1 and CDR2 (germline): SGHVS, FQNEAQ. V lost 4 bases and J lost 7; bases outside the gene matches: 14. In DNA, the CDR3 is TGTGCCAGCAGCTGGACGACTAGCGGCAATAATGAGGAGCAGTACTTC. Encoded protein: CASSWTTSGNNEEQYF. The full variable domain, completed using reference TRBV7-8 and TRBJ2-7, is GAGVSQSPRYKVAKRGQDVALRCDPISGHVSLFWYQQALGQGPEFLTYFQNEAQLDKSGLPSDRFFAERPEGSVSTLKIQRTQQEDSAVYLCASSWTTSGNNEEQYFGPGTRLTVT.

The gene calls are TRBV19 and TRBJ2-3; D unresolved. Trimming took 5 bases from V and 1 from J, leaving 7 bases between them. The germline gives CDR1 LNHDA, CDR2 SQIVND (reference sequence). The CDR3 is made up of 13 amino acids. DNA of the CDR3: TGTGCCAGTAGTTTGAGCGGCACAGATACGCAGTATTTT. Translating gives CASSLSGTDTQYF.

This clone came up once. V is TRBV28 and J is TRBJ2-1; 13 bases map to TRBD2. The junction had 12 bases not matched to a gene; V was cut back by 5 bases and J by 8 bases. The CDR3 has 17 residues. Germline assignment: CDR1 MDHEN and CDR2 SYDVKM. As DNA, the CDR3 is TGTGCCAGCAGTCCGGGACTAGCGGGGAATTACTGGGATGAGCAGTTCTTC. Its protein is CASSPGLAGNYWDEQFF. Supplemented by reference TRBV28 and TRBJ2-1, the full variable domain reads DVKVTQSSRYLVKRTGEKVFLECVQDMDHENMFWYRQDPGLGLRLIYFSYDVKMKEKGDIPEGYSVSREKKERFSLILESASTNQTSMYLCASSPGLAGNYWDEQFFGPGTRLTVL.

The chain links TRBV28 to TRBJ1-4, with 7 positions matching TRBD1. With V trimmed by 7 bases and J by 3 bases, 11 bases remained unmatched. The CDR3 runs 16 residues. CDR1 MDHEN and CDR2 SYDVKM come from the germline V gene. CDR3 nucleotides: TGTGCCAGCAACAAGACAGGGTTGCAGGCTAATGAAAAACTGTTTTTT. Encoded protein: CASNKTGLQANEKLFF.

The CDR3 is CASSLGGVSSYEQYF. The CDR3 DNA is TGCGCCAGCAGCTTAGGCGGGGTCAGCTCCTACGAGCAGTACTTC. This rearrangement joins TRBV5-1 to TRBJ2-7; possible D gene TRBD2, 6 bases. V lost 2 bases and J 0 bases, leaving 12 bases between the germline ends. The germline CDR1 and CDR2 sequences are SGHRS and YFSETQ. CDR3 length equals 15 residues.

V usage is TRBV4-3 and J usage is TRBJ2-1; D gene ambiguous. The CDR3 runs to 15 residues. Germline values: CDR1 LGHNA, CDR2 YSLEER. Between the trimmed V and J ends, which lost 0 bases and 4 bases, there was a span of 10 bases. The chain's CDR3 is CASSQDVAVYNEQFF. The CDR3 DNA reads as TGCGCCAGCAGCCAAGATGTGGCAGTATACAATGAGCAGTTCTTC.

Only one count was recorded for this clone. The chain joins TRBV11-2 to TRBJ2-7, with no clear D. The CDR3 runs 13 residues. Germline lookup yields CDR1 SGHAT and CDR2 FQNNGV. The V end lost 4 bases, the J end lost 6 bases, and 13 bases lay between the germline ends. The CDR3 region has the DNA TGTGCCAGCAGCTCCGAGGCCCCCCTCGAGCAGTACTTC. Its translation: CASSSEAPLEQYF.

V is TRBV5-6 and J is TRBJ2-3, with TRBD2 identical over 13 bases. The trim removed 4 bases at V and 6 bases at J, leaving 8 bases unmatched. In germline, CDR1 is SGHDT, CDR2 YYEEEE. The CDR3 spans 16 residues. Written as DNA, the CDR3 is TGTGCCAGCAGCCCCTGGGGGACTAGCGGGACTGATACGCAGTATTTT. Its translation is CASSPWGTSGTDTQYF.

The chain recombines TRBV5-1 with TRBJ2-2; a weak D match, TRBD1 (6 bases). Looked up from germline, CDR1 is SGHRS and CDR2 is YFSETQ. Deletions cut 0 bases from V and 5 bases from J, with 11 bases between. This CDR3 is built from 15 residues. Here the CDR3 DNA reads TGCGCCAGCAGCTTGGTAACCCAGGGGACCGGGGAGCTGTTTTTT. It is translated as CASSLVTQGTGELFF. Complete variable domain (other parts from reference TRBV5-1 and TRBJ2-2): KAGVTQTPRYLIKTRGQQVTLSCSPISGHRSVSWYQQTPGQGLQFLFEYFSETQRNKGNFPGRFSGRQFSNSRSEMNVSTLELGDSALYLCASSLVTQGTGELFFGEGSRLTVL.

This rearrangement joins TRBV27 to TRBJ2-1; 7 positions agree with TRBD1. V shed 2 bases, J shed 1 base, and the junction held 2 bases outside the gene matches. The germline CDR1 and CDR2 sequences are MNHEY and SMNVEV (reference sequence). CDR3 size: 15 residues. The CDR3 sequence is CASSLGRGSYNEQFF. CDR3 in DNA: TGTGCCAGCAGTTTAGGCAGGGGGTCCTACAATGAGCAGTTCTTC.

The chain joins TRBV27 to TRBJ2-4; 10 bases are shared with TRBD2. Trimming took 7 bases from V and 5 from J; bases not matched to a gene: 8. The CDR3 loop spans 15 amino acids. Germline V gene sequence: CDR1 MNHEY, CDR2 SMNVEV (reference sequence). CDR3 loop: CASKGSGRAENIQYF. DNA for the CDR3: TGTGCCAGCAAAGGGAGCGGGAGGGCGGAAAACATTCAGTACTTC.

The rearrangement links TRBV6-5 to TRBJ1-5; D is possibly TRBD1 (6 bases). With 7 bases removed from V and 4 bases from J, the gap between germline ends came to 8 bases. The CDR3 totals 12 residues. In germline, CDR1 is MNHEY, CDR2 SVGAGI. This chain's CDR3 is CASNTGNQPQHF. In nucleotides, the CDR3 is TGTGCCAGCAATACAGGGAATCAGCCCCAGCATTTT.

This clone was detected once. The rearrangement uses TRBV30 and TRBJ2-4; tentatively, D is TRBD1 (6 bases). CDR3 size: 13 residues. CDR1 and CDR2 (germline): GTSNPN, SVGIG (reference sequence). V was pared by 0 bases and J by 6 bases, with 9 bases between. CDR3 bases: TGTGCCTGGAGTGTAGGGGGTGGAAACATTCAGTACTTC. It codes for CAWSVGGGNIQYF. Full variable domain (remainder filled in from reference TRBV30 and TRBJ2-4): SQTIHQWPATLVQPVGSPLSLECTVEGTSNPNLYWYRQAAGRGLQLLFYSVGIGQISSEVPQNLSASRPQDRQFILSSKKLLLSDSGFYLCAWSVGGGNIQYFGAGTRLSVL.

The J gene is TRBJ1-1, the V gene TRBV7-9; TRBD1 might be the D (5 bases). The CDR3 loop spans 15 amino acids. Germline CDR1 SEHNR, CDR2 FQNEAQ (reference sequence). V was clipped by 5 bases and J by 2 bases, with 15 bases between them. In DNA form, the CDR3 reads TGTGCCAGCAGCACTTACAGGTCGTTAAACACTGAAGCTTTCTTT. Encoded protein: CASSTYRSLNTEAFF.

The V gene is TRBV21-1, the J gene TRBJ2-7; no DNA check was done on the table's D call, TRBD2. TRBV21-1 is deemed a pseudogene. The CDR3 loop spans 14 amino acids. The CDR3 coding sequence is TGTGCCAGCAGCAAAAGCCCGGGGGGCGGCGAGCAGTACTTC. Translation: CASSKSPGGGEQYF.

The V gene is TRBV6-5, the J gene TRBJ1-2, with D maybe TRBD1 (5 bases). The CDR3 contains 16 residues. With 2 bases removed from V and 1 base from J, the gap between germline ends came to 14 bases. Per the germline V gene, CDR1 is MNHEY and CDR2 is SVGAGI. Here the CDR3 DNA reads TGTGCCAGCAGTTACGGGGGGGGTGATGGTAACTATGGCTACACCTTC. Protein: CASSYGGGDGNYGYTF.

The chain uses TRBV5-4 and TRBJ2-1, with 12 bases fitting TRBD2. Germline V gene data show CDR1 as SGHNT and CDR2 as YYREEE (reference sequence). The junction had 5 bases not matched to a gene; V was cut back by 6 bases and J by 4 bases. CDR3 length equals 15 residues. The CDR3, as DNA: TGTGCCAGCACCCTAGGACTAGCGGGATACAATGAGCAGTTCTTC. Translation gives CASTLGLAGYNEQFF. Combining the CDR3 with reference TRBV5-4 and TRBJ2-1 gives the whole variable domain ETGVTQSPTHLIKTRGQQVTLRCSSQSGHNTVSWYQQALGQGPQFIFQYYREEENGRGNFPPRFSGLQFPNYSSELNVNALELDDSALYLCASTLGLAGYNEQFFGPGTRLTVL.

The V call is TRBV2, the J call TRBJ2-2; TRBD1 agrees at 7 bases. Germline V gene data show CDR1 as SNHLY and CDR2 as FYNNEI. V gave up 9 bases and J gave up 4 bases; unmatched junction bases: 14. The CDR3 loop spans 16 amino acids. CDR3 protein: CARAGDSPLGTGELFF. The DNA of the CDR3 is TGTGCCAGGGCCGGGGACAGTCCCCTGGGCACCGGGGAGCTGTTTTTT.

This clone was seen just once. The chain uses TRBV7-9 and TRBJ1-2, with no clear D. The V and J ends lost 1 base and 14 bases respectively, with 20 bases between them. The CDR3 runs to 14 residues. From germline, CDR1 is SEHNR and CDR2 FQNEAQ (reference sequence). CDR3 nucleotide sequence: TGTGCCAGCAGCTTAGTTAGCCCCTCAGCCGGAGCAACCTTC. Translated: CASSLVSPSAGATF.